These 13 T cell receptor beta chains share one sample of origin, sequenced in a study of beta chain features in type 1 diabetes (dated 2018 in TCRdb). Findings and caveats that apply to the study as a whole: Type 1 diabetes patients showed a moderate but significant shortening of TCRB CDR3 length in all four CD4+ subsets.

Antigens of these TCRs are unknown. The library was made by the immunoSEQ multiplex PCR assay. The entire amount of isolated RNA was reverse transcribed using the High Capacity cDNA Reverse Transcription Kit, so the sequenced TCRB transcripts were expressed ones. Here the immuneACCESS table is served through TCRdb, limited to in-frame sequences with V and J called. Missing clones are a known gap in these copies; in checked studies unresolved V genes cover under half, and the rest lacks a known reason. The sample table records under 300,000 clones; roughly 22% of these occur just once. The ten top clones hold 0.028% of the sample. Sequenced material: naive CD4+ T cells from blood. This specimen's cell subset or site label, per the study, means: true naive CD4+ T cells. Receptors were obtained from a woman between 35 and 50 years old with type 1 diabetes.

This clone was picked up a small number of times. The genes are TRBV4-3 and TRBJ2-6; 7 nucleotides line up with TRBD2. Per germline, CDR1 LGHNA and CDR2 YSLEER. The CDR3 length is 20 residues. Trimming cost V 3 bases and J 1 base; bases outside gene matches: 15. The chain's CDR3 is CASSHPRGSGVSSGANVLTF. The DNA for the CDR3 is TGCGCCAGCAGCCATCCCCGGGGGAGCGGGGTATCATCTGGGGCCAACGTCCTGACTTTC.

Only a few counts were recorded for this clone. This rearrangement joins TRBV29-1 to TRBJ1-2; TRBD1 aligns across 8 bases. The length of the CDR3 is 14 residues. Germline CDR1 is SQVTM and CDR2 is ANQGSEA. V lost 5 bases to trimming and J lost 7 bases; unmatched junction nucleotides: 12. The CDR3 DNA is TGCAGCGTTCACCGGGACAGGCTTTTGTCTGGCTACACCTTC. This encodes CSVHRDRLLSGYTF.

This clone was detected only a few times. This chain connects TRBV4-3 to TRBJ2-7, with D possibly matching TRBD2 (6 bases). V lost 1 base and J 7 bases, leaving 11 bases between the germline ends. The CDR3 totals 13 residues. Germline lookup yields CDR1 LGHNA and CDR2 YSLEER. As DNA, the CDR3 is TGCGCCAGCAGCCAAGGGGAGGCGTCAGAGCAGTACTTC. Residues: CASSQGEASEQYF.

This clone has just a few counts. The chain carries TRBV7-9 and TRBJ1-2; no reliable D call. The germline V gene has CDR1 SEHNR and CDR2 FQNEAQ (reference sequence). This CDR3 is 15 amino acids long. Trimming shortened V by 5 bases and J by 4 bases, and 17 bases separated the two germline ends. CDR3 coding DNA: TGTGCCAGCAGCCCCGGCCTAGCCACACCCTATGGCTACACCTTC. The encoded protein is CASSPGLATPYGYTF.

There are a few counts of this clone. The rearrangement links TRBV2 to TRBJ1-1; D unresolved. V was pared by 6 bases and J by 1 base, with 9 bases between. The CDR3 covers 13 residues. CDR1 is SNHLY, CDR2 FYNNEI, per germline. The CDR3 sequence: CASSITANTEAFF. The CDR3, as DNA: TGTGCCAGCAGCATTACAGCGAACACTGAAGCTTTCTTT.

About this clone itself: The same CDR3 arises from other DNA sequences in this sample as well. The chain recombines TRBV29-1 with TRBJ2-3, with 11 nucleotides matching TRBD1. Germline lookup yields CDR1 SQVTM and CDR2 ANQGSEA. J gave up 4 bases and V 3 bases, and 0 bases lay outside the gene matches. The CDR3 runs to 13 residues. The chain's CDR3 is CSVEGQGADTQYF. As DNA, the CDR3 is TGCAGCGTTGAGGGACAGGGGGCAGATACGCAGTATTTT.

The CDR3 sequence is CASSETASYNEQFF. The CDR3 DNA reads TGTGCCAGCAGTGAGACAGCCTCCTACAATGAGCAGTTCTTC. The V gene is TRBV6-4, the J gene TRBJ2-1; tentatively, D is TRBD1 (5 bases). CDR1 and CDR2 from the germline V gene are MRHNA and SNTAGT. V dropped 3 bases and J dropped 0 bases, with 6 bases sitting between them. The CDR3 runs 14 residues.

A few counts support this clone. V and J are TRBV5-4 and TRBJ2-3, with D unresolved. The CDR3 covers 15 residues. Germline loops: CDR1 SGHNT, CDR2 YYREEE (reference sequence). V was shortened by 2 bases and J by 2 bases, with 12 bases between the two germline ends. The CDR3 reads CASSFNILHTDTQYF. The CDR3 DNA is TGTGCCAGCAGCTTTAATATACTCCACACAGATACGCAGTATTTT.

The chain couples TRBV5-1 to TRBJ1-2; 7 positions match TRBD1. The germline gives CDR1 SGHRS, CDR2 YFSETQ. The junction had 7 bases not matched to a gene; V was cut back by 3 bases and J by 2 bases. The CDR3 loop spans 15 amino acids. The chain's CDR3 is CASSSIRGDNYGYTF. For the CDR3, the DNA is TGCGCCAGCAGCTCAATCAGGGGGGACAACTATGGCTACACCTTC.

CDR3 protein: CASSPLGETQYF. The DNA of the CDR3 is TGTGCCAGCAGCCCCCTCGGAGAGACCCAGTACTTC. This chain joins TRBV7-9 and TRBJ2-5; D gene ambiguous. Germline loops: CDR1 SEHNR, CDR2 FQNEAQ (reference sequence). The CDR3 is 12 amino acids. Trimming took 5 bases from V and 4 from J, leaving 8 bases between them.

This clone has a handful of counts. This chain connects TRBV4-1 to TRBJ2-7; 7 positions agree with TRBD1. CDR3 length: 15 amino acids. CDR1 is MGHRA, CDR2 YSYEKL, per germline. V lost 4 bases and J lost 5; bases outside the gene matches: 11. The CDR3 DNA sequence: TGCGCCAGCAGCCTTACCGGGACAGAGAGAGACGAGCAGTACTTC. As protein: CASSLTGTERDEQYF.

The sample holds a few counts of this clone. V usage is TRBV29-1 and J usage is TRBJ1-1, with D perhaps matching TRBD1 (5 bases). Germline V gene data show CDR1 as SQVTM and CDR2 as ANQGSEA. The germline V and J ends were trimmed by 7 bases and 10 bases, with 13 bases remaining between them. This CDR3 is built from 10 residues. CDR3 sequence: CSAVGGRAFF. Written as DNA, the CDR3 is TGCAGCGCGGTGGGGGGACGAGCTTTCTTT.

The chain is built from TRBV5-1 and TRBJ1-1; 8 bases align to TRBD1. Losses at the gene ends were 1 base for V and 1 base for J; bases not matched to a gene: 9. This CDR3 contains 17 residues. Germline V CDR1 and CDR2: SGHRS, YFSETQ. CDR3 in DNA: TGCGCCAGCAGCTTGCGAGACAGGGGTGGGCCGAACACTGAAGCTTTCTTT. It yields the protein CASSLRDRGGPNTEAFF.